These 17 T cell receptor beta chains came from one sample sequenced in a study of blood T cell repertoires in COVID-19. Clones were sequenced by immunoSEQ multiplex PCR, and TCRdb holds only the in-frame ones, with some missing. The table lists under 150,000 clones, about 75% of them singletons. The specimen sequenced was peripheral blood. The receptors were gathered from a man older than 75 with acute or convalescent COVID-19.

V gene TRBV6-6 combines with J gene TRBJ2-2, with a tentative D call TRBD2 (5 bases). V lost 0 bases, J lost 4 bases, and 6 bases lay in between. Germline CDR1 is MNHNY and CDR2 is SVGAGI (reference sequence). The CDR3 extends over 14 amino acids. The DNA of the CDR3 is TGTGCCAGCAGTTACTCGGGAGTCACCGGGGAGCTGTTTTTT. It is translated as CASSYSGVTGELFF.

The chain combines TRBV18 with TRBJ2-7, with a possible D match to TRBD1 (5 bases). Germline CDR1 is KGHSH and CDR2 is LQKENI. V was shortened by 3 bases and J by 10 bases, with 19 bases between the two germline ends. The CDR3 loop spans 14 amino acids. The CDR3 nucleotides are TGTGCCAGCTCACCTTTCTCTTATGACAGTCATCAGTACTTC. Amino acid sequence: CASSPFSYDSHQYF. The whole variable domain, remainder taken from reference TRBV18 and TRBJ2-7, is NAGVMQNPRHLVRRRGQEARLRCSPMKGHSHVYWYRQLPEEGLKFMVYLQKENIIDESGMPKERFSAEFPKEGPSILRIQQVVRGDSAAYFCASSPFSYDSHQYFGPGTRLTVT.

The rearrangement links TRBV10-3 to TRBJ1-1, with 10 positions matching TRBD1. CDR3 length equals 16 residues. The V and J ends lost 6 bases and 0 bases, in that order; junction bases with no gene match: 7. Germline V lookup: CDR1 ENHRY, CDR2 SYGVKD. The CDR3 loop is CAIRSTGTGVNTEAFF. The CDR3 DNA reads as TGTGCCATCAGATCTACCGGGACAGGGGTGAACACTGAAGCTTTCTTT.

The chain is built from TRBV2 and TRBJ2-5; D gene uncertain. The CDR3 consists of 14 residues. Germline CDR1 reads SNHLY; CDR2 reads FYNNEI. V lost 1 base, J lost 2 bases, and 8 bases lay in between. The CDR3 protein is CASSEGQNQETQYF. The CDR3 coding sequence is TGTGCCAGCAGTGAAGGGCAGAATCAAGAGACCCAGTACTTC.

The chain has TRBV5-1 and TRBJ2-1; 12 bases fit TRBD2. Per germline, CDR1 SGHRS and CDR2 YFSETQ. The CDR3 is 17 amino acids. The V gene end was trimmed by 1 base and the J gene end by 8 bases; junction bases not matched to a gene: 10. The DNA for the CDR3 is TGCGCCAGCAGCTTGTTGTCTAGCGGGGGGGCTAGGGATGAGCAGTTCTTC. Translated: CASSLLSSGGARDEQFF.

This clone was seen at least ten times. V and J are TRBV3-1 (or the pseudogene TRBV3-2) and TRBJ1-5; 9 nucleotides align to TRBD1. V dropped 3 bases and J dropped 4; count of bases not matched to a gene: 4. The germline V gene encodes CDR1 LGHDT and CDR2 YNNKEL (reference sequence). This CDR3 comprises 15 residues. CDR3 DNA sequence: TGTGCCAGCAGCCAGGGGACAGGGAGGAATCAGCCCCAGCATTTT. This sequence encodes CASSQGTGRNQPQHF.

The genes are TRBV5-1 and TRBJ1-2; D is unclear. The CDR3 totals 13 residues. From germline, CDR1 is SGHRS and CDR2 YFSETQ. The V end lost 1 base, the J end lost 2 bases, and 6 bases lay between the germline ends. In DNA form, the CDR3 reads TGCGCCAGCAGCTTGTACAAGAACTATGGCTACACCTTC. Translation: CASSLYKNYGYTF.

The chain joins TRBV5-6 to TRBJ1-4; TRBD1 aligns across 7 bases. The V gene's germline CDR1 is SGHDT and CDR2 YYEEEE. CDR3 length equals 16 residues. Germline trimming cut 3 bases from V and 6 bases from J; bases unmatched to any gene: 11. The CDR3 DNA reads TGTGCCAGCAGCTCTCCAGGGGGTTCGGGCGATGAAAAACTGTTTTTT. This sequence encodes CASSSPGGSGDEKLFF.

This chain connects TRBV6-5 to TRBJ2-1; 9 bases fit TRBD2. Looked up from germline, CDR1 is MNHEY and CDR2 is SVGAGI. The CDR3 is 15 residues long. V lost 4 bases and J lost 10; bases outside the gene matches: 11. The DNA of the CDR3 is TGTGCCAGCAGTTCTGCAGCGGGGGGACTACGGGAGCAGTTCTTC. Its translation: CASSSAAGGLREQFF.

The V call is TRBV9, the J call TRBJ2-2; D perhaps matches TRBD2 (7 bases). Per germline, CDR1 SGDLS and CDR2 YYNGEE. The CDR3 is made up of 18 amino acids. With 4 bases removed from V and 0 bases from J, the gap between germline ends came to 19 bases. The CDR3 here is CASSQRREGQANTGELFF. The DNA for the CDR3 is TGTGCCAGCAGCCAAAGGAGGGAGGGACAAGCGAACACCGGGGAGCTGTTTTTT.

This chain links TRBV5-1 with TRBJ1-2; TRBD1 might be the D (5 bases). The germline CDR1 and CDR2 sequences are SGHRS and YFSETQ. Trimming took off 0 bases at V and 2 bases at J, with 14 bases between the two ends. The CDR3 covers 16 residues. CDR3: CASSLGLGRGNYGYTF. The CDR3 nucleotides are TGCGCCAGCAGCTTGGGTTTGGGAAGGGGCAACTATGGCTACACCTTC.

This clone is medium-sized (0.01 to 0.1%) by share. V and J are TRBV6-5 and TRBJ1-4; 11 bases line up with TRBD1. V shed 8 bases and J 8 bases; nucleotides not matched to a gene: 7. The CDR3 contains 14 residues. Per the germline V gene, CDR1 is MNHEY and CDR2 is SVGAGI. DNA of the CDR3: TGTGCCAGCGGACAGGGGGCCAGAAGAGAAAAACTGTTTTTT. Translated: CASGQGARREKLFF.

This clone was detected a few times. V usage is TRBV5-1 and J usage is TRBJ1-2, with 8 bases fitting TRBD1. Germline loops: CDR1 SGHRS, CDR2 YFSETQ. The length of the CDR3 is 13 residues. Unmatched junction bases numbered 3, after V lost 4 bases and J lost 4 bases. The CDR3 sequence is CASSPGQGYGYTF. The CDR3 DNA follows: TGCGCCAGCAGCCCAGGACAGGGCTATGGCTACACCTTC.

The gene calls are TRBV6-2 or TRBV6-3 and TRBJ1-1; D is undetermined. Germline CDR1 and CDR2: MNHEY and SVGEGT. Trimming removed 0 bases at V and 3 bases at J, with 17 bases between. This CDR3 contains 17 residues. CDR3 region: CASSYSFLEVRDTEAFF. The DNA of the CDR3 is TGTGCCAGCAGTTACTCTTTCCTAGAGGTGCGAGACACTGAAGCTTTCTTT.

The gene calls are TRBV6-2 or TRBV6-3 and TRBJ1-5; the match to TRBD1 covers 11 bases. Losses at the gene ends were 5 bases for V and 6 bases for J; bases not matched to a gene: 6. This CDR3 is 15 amino acids long. Looked up from germline, CDR1 is MNHEY and CDR2 is SVGEGT. The CDR3 sequence: CASSPGQGVGQPQHF. In DNA, the CDR3 is TGTGCCAGCAGTCCGGGACAGGGGGTTGGTCAGCCCCAGCATTTT.

This chain uses TRBV7-8 with TRBJ2-2; 15 bases agree with TRBD2. This CDR3 comprises 20 residues. J gave up 2 bases and V 2 bases, and 9 bases lay outside the gene matches. The germline gives CDR1 SGHVS, CDR2 FQNEAQ. The CDR3 loop is CASSLPSGLAGGGNTGELFF. The CDR3 nucleotides are TGTGCCAGCAGCTTACCCTCGGGACTAGCGGGGGGAGGCAACACCGGGGAGCTGTTTTTT. Full variable domain (outside the CDR3, taken from reference TRBV7-8 and TRBJ2-2): GAGVSQSPRYKVAKRGQDVALRCDPISGHVSLFWYQQALGQGPEFLTYFQNEAQLDKSGLPSDRFFAERPEGSVSTLKIQRTQQEDSAVYLCASSLPSGLAGGGNTGELFFGEGSRLTVL.

The chain carries TRBV3-1 (or the pseudogene TRBV3-2) and TRBJ2-1; 10 bases fit TRBD2. Trimming removed 5 bases from V and 1 base from J; junction bases left unmatched: 8. The CDR3 is 17 amino acids. CDR1 is LGHDT, CDR2 YNNKEL, per germline (reference sequence). CDR3 region: CASSSWTSGLSYNEQFF. In nucleotides, the CDR3 is TGTGCCAGCAGCTCCTGGACTAGCGGATTATCCTACAATGAGCAGTTCTTC.